This entry lists 18 T cell receptor beta chains sequenced from one sample in a study of blood T cells in healthy people across ages. Next came a second PCR, run for about 6 to 12 cycles, which used a sample-barcoded 5' primer along with a J-beta primer mix. TCRdb re-analysed the 5' RACE reads in MiXCR, keeping a single row per CDR3 protein. Seen here are around 1,000,000 distinct CDR3 sequences, roughly a quarter observed once, and the top ten hold around 0.75%. These data also featured in a second study, about T cells of mothers and their children.

The sequencing input was blood. All receptors come from a girl aged 2-10 years in good health.

The V call is TRBV29-1, the J call TRBJ2-7; 9 bases line up with TRBD2. This CDR3 region has 16 residues. The V segment lost 0 bases and the J segment 5 bases; nucleotides outside the gene matches: 11. CDR1 and CDR2 from the germline V gene are SQVTM and ANQGSEA. The CDR3 spells CSVEDPGAGGLDEQYF. The CDR3 region has the DNA TGCAGCGTTGAAGATCCGGGAGCGGGAGGTCTCGACGAGCAGTACTTC.

This clonotype was seen a handful of times. The chain couples TRBV10-3 to TRBJ2-6; D unresolved. This CDR3 region has 13 residues. Germline CDR1 ENHRY, CDR2 SYGVKD. Trimming removed 6 bases from V and 4 bases from J, with 7 bases in between. The chain's CDR3 is CAISPGGANVLTF. For the CDR3, the DNA is TGTGCCATCAGCCCCGGAGGGGCCAACGTCCTGACTTTC.

The gene calls are TRBV27 and TRBJ2-1, with 11 bases aligning to TRBD2. The junction had 8 bases not matched to a gene; V was cut back by 2 bases and J by 8 bases. Germline V gives CDR1 MNHEY, CDR2 SMNVEV (reference sequence). CDR3 length equals 16 residues. Here the CDR3 reads CASSLGPSGRSYEQFF. CDR3 DNA: TGTGCCAGCAGTTTAGGTCCTAGCGGGAGGAGTTATGAGCAGTTCTTC.

V gene TRBV20-1 combines with J gene TRBJ2-7; possibly TRBD1 for D (5 bases). Between the trimmed V and J ends, which lost 4 bases and 5 bases, there was a span of 36 bases. The CDR3 length is 20 residues. Germline CDR1 DFQATT, CDR2 SNEGSKA (reference sequence). CDR3 amino acids: CSATPAKQSPPGSPPNEQYF. The DNA of the CDR3 is TGCAGTGCTACTCCGGCTAAACAGAGCCCCCCAGGGTCCCCACCAAACGAGCAGTACTTC.

The genes are TRBV6-5 and TRBJ1-2; D unclear. CDR3 length: 11 amino acids. Germline lookup yields CDR1 MNHEY and CDR2 SVGAGI. The V and J ends lost 9 bases and 3 bases respectively, with 8 bases between them. CDR3 residues: CASRADYGYTF. CDR3 bases: TGTGCCAGTCGGGCGGACTATGGCTACACCTTC.

This chain links TRBV28 with TRBJ2-5; 13 nucleotides align to TRBD2. Per germline, CDR1 MDHEN and CDR2 SYDVKM. The CDR3 totals 14 residues. J gave up 4 bases and V 9 bases, and 5 bases lay outside the gene matches. The CDR3 here is CASRTSGSRETQYF. The CDR3 DNA reads TGTGCCAGTCGGACTAGCGGGAGTCGAGAGACCCAGTACTTC. The variable domain in full, with the rest retrieved from reference TRBV28 and TRBJ2-5, is DVKVTQSSRYLVKRTGEKVFLECVQDMDHENMFWYRQDPGLGLRLIYFSYDVKMKEKGDIPEGYSVSREKKERFSLILESASTNQTSMYLCASRTSGSRETQYFGPGTRLLVL.

In its sample, this clonotype was seen a few times. The rearrangement joins TRBV3-1 to TRBJ1-1; D remains ambiguous. V dropped 1 base and J dropped 4 bases, with 16 bases sitting between them. In germline, CDR1 is LGHDT, CDR2 YNNKEL (reference sequence). The CDR3 is 16 amino acids. CDR3 protein: CASSQGLKGVVTEAFF. CDR3 DNA sequence: TGTGCCAGCAGCCAAGGCCTCAAAGGTGTAGTCACTGAAGCTTTCTTT.

V and J are TRBV28 and TRBJ2-6; no definite D call. CDR3 size: 15 residues. Per germline, CDR1 MDHEN and CDR2 SYDVKM. V shed 5 bases and J shed 0 bases, with 8 bases lying between them. The CDR3 DNA reads TGTGCCAGCAGTCCGTGGGGCTCTGGGGCCAACGTCCTGACTTTC. Protein sequence: CASSPWGSGANVLTF.

The chain uses TRBV7-2 and TRBJ1-4; D uncertain. This CDR3 is 13 amino acids long. The ends were cut back, 5 bases at V and 13 bases at J, with 17 bases in the middle. CDR1 and CDR2 from the germline V gene are SGHTA and FQGNSA. In DNA, the CDR3 is TGTGCCAGCAGCCCTACGGGTGGAGGGAGACTGTTTTTT. This translates into CASSPTGGGRLFF.

As for this clonotype: A much more abundant neighbour one base away suggests this may be a read error. The chain recombines TRBV7-9 with TRBJ2-5; the D is unclear. V was pared by 3 bases and J by 3 bases, with 5 bases between. The CDR3 runs 12 residues. CDR1 SEHNR and CDR2 FQNEAQ come from the germline V gene (reference sequence). In DNA, the CDR3 is TGTGCCAGCAGCTTTACAAAAGAGACCCAGTACTTC. The encoded protein is CASSFTKETQYF.

In this sample, this clonotype turned up many times. This chain connects TRBV29-1 to TRBJ2-7; D may be TRBD1 (6 bases). The CDR3 contains 13 residues. V lost 7 bases to trimming and J lost 3 bases, with 16 bases between them. Per the germline V gene, CDR1 is SQVTM and CDR2 is ANQGSEA. For the CDR3, the DNA is TGCAGCGCAAATTCTGGGACAAGCTACGAGCAGTACTTC. It codes for CSANSGTSYEQYF.

This clonotype has just a few counts. The chain is built from TRBV29-1 and TRBJ2-5; tentative D call: TRBD2 (6 bases). This CDR3 contains 13 residues. Trimming left V 5 bases short and J 5 bases short, with 15 bases between. Germline CDR1 and CDR2: SQVTM and ANQGSEA. CDR3 DNA sequence: TGCAGCGTTAGGAGAGAGGCGGGGGAGACCCAGTACTTC. Its protein product is CSVRREAGETQYF. The complete variable domain, with remaining parts taken from reference TRBV29-1 and TRBJ2-5, reads SAVISQKPSRDICQRGTSLTIQCQVDSQVTMMFWYRQQPGQSLTLIATANQGSEATYESGFVIDKFPISRPNLTFSTLTVSNMSPEDSSIYLCSVRREAGETQYFGPGTRLLVL.

This chain connects TRBV28 to TRBJ1-2; possibly TRBD1 for D (5 bases). The CDR3 length is 13 residues. The V and J ends lost 7 bases and 7 bases respectively, with 16 bases between them. CDR1 and CDR2 (germline): MDHEN, SYDVKM. The CDR3 coding sequence is TGTGCCAGCACCCTTATCTTCGGGGGTGGCTACACCTTC. It specifies CASTLIFGGGYTF.

This clonotype occurred a few times. For the CDR3, the DNA is TGCGCCAGCAGCTTCGGGACCCCCTCCTACAATGAGCAGTTCTTC. Encoded protein: CASSFGTPSYNEQFF. The chain has TRBV5-1 and TRBJ2-1; D tentatively reads TRBD1 or TRBD2 (5 bases each). Trimming stripped 2 bases from V and 0 bases from J, with 9 bases between. The CDR3 has 15 amino acids. Germline V CDR1 and CDR2: SGHRS, YFSETQ.

The V call is TRBV12-3 or TRBV12-4, the J call TRBJ2-5, with D perhaps TRBD1 (5 bases). The end of the DNA fits TRBJ2-7 better, so the J call may be wrong. This CDR3 has 15 residues. This chain's CDR3 is CASSLKGKGSYEQYF. DNA of the CDR3: TGTGCCAGCAGTTTGAAGGGGAAGGGGTCCTACGAGCAGTACTTC.

This clonotype occurred a few times. CDR3 sequence: CATSRPPVSPRGYTEAFF. CDR3 in DNA: TGTGCCACCAGCAGACCTCCCGTTAGCCCCAGGGGTTACACTGAAGCTTTCTTT. J is TRBJ1-1 and V is TRBV15; possibly TRBD1 for D (6 bases). From germline, CDR1 is LNHNV and CDR2 YYDKDF (reference sequence). Trimming stripped 2 bases from V and 3 bases from J, with 22 bases between. This CDR3 comprises 18 residues.

The chain joins TRBV6-2 or TRBV6-3 to TRBJ1-1, with a weak D call TRBD1 (5 bases). Between the trimmed V and J ends, which lost 2 bases and 5 bases, there was a span of 9 bases. The CDR3 has 13 amino acids. Germline CDR1 MNHEY, CDR2 SVGEGT. The CDR3 DNA follows: TGTGCCAGCAGTTACCAGGGAGAAACTGAAGCTTTCTTT. Its protein is CASSYQGETEAFF.

This chain links TRBV7-3 with TRBJ2-2; TRBD1 agrees at 7 bases. V was clipped by 4 bases and J by 6 bases; unmatched bases: 5. CDR3 size: 14 residues. From germline, CDR1 is SGHTA and CDR2 FQGTGA. CDR3 amino acids: CASSSQTGAGELFF. CDR3 nucleotides: TGTGCCAGCAGCTCCCAAACAGGGGCCGGGGAGCTGTTTTTT.